The T cell receptor beta chain under discussion was sequenced for a study of identical twins. The germline V gene has CDR1 SGDLS and CDR2 YYNGEE. This CDR3 region has 17 residues. Trimming took 0 bases from V and 2 from J, leaving 16 bases between them. Study-level points and caveats: Excess sharing by twins proved weaker in beta out-of-frame sequences. While abundant cord blood beta clonotypes carried fewer insertions, memory repertoires showed no such pattern.

A universal primer site was added by template switching, and unique molecular identifiers were carried by the cDNA. TCRdb reprocessed the 5' RACE reads with MiXCR, giving one entry per CDR3 protein. Here the sample spans a few hundred thousand distinct CDR3 sequences, roughly an eighth being singletons. Points on this clonotype: Its antigen is currently unknown.

Everyone who gave samples was a healthy Caucasian. This sample was also put to use in a study of yellow fever vaccine responses in identical twins.

This clonotype was sampled from a woman between 18 and 29 years old in good health. The sample was CD4+ T cells sorted from blood. This chain links TRBV9 with TRBJ2-3; D could derive from TRBD1 or TRBD2 (6 bases each). CDR3 coding DNA: TGTGCCAGCAGCGTAGAGGGGGGATCAGCCTACACAGATACGCAGTATTTT. It encodes CASSVEGGSAYTDTQYF.